Here is one T cell receptor (beta chain) with its context. Its antigen is not identified. This sample was taken from a study of CD8 T cells in Susac syndrome. Reverse transcription of about 0.5 to 1 ug RNA used random hexamers. TCRdb itself ran the immunoSEQ multiplex PCR reads through MiXCR, one entry per CDR3 protein. The sample lists 150,000 to 200,000 distinct CDR3 sequences; around 96% were seen once. Germline CDR1 and CDR2: SQVTM and ANQGSEA. V was clipped by 4 bases and J by 4 bases; unmatched bases: 6. This CDR3 has 15 amino acids. Study conclusions and caveats: It was acknowledged by the study that relatively few individuals were included in its TCR sequencing and HLA analysis.

Sequencing of TCR beta was performed on blood CD8+ and CD4+ T cells. Controls matched for sex and age were healthy donors. Through negative isolation, CD4+ and CD8+ T cells were obtained, while TEMRA cells were enriched using FACS. The TCR sequence derives from a human donor in good health. V gene TRBV29-1 combines with J gene TRBJ2-6, with TRBD2 matching over 8 bases. Sequenced input: CD4+ T cells from PBMCs. The CDR3 bases are TGCAGCGTTGGGGCGGGGGGCGCCGGGGCCAACGTCCTGACTTTC. Translating gives CSVGAGGAGANVLTF.